This T cell receptor (beta chain) was observed in a study of cytomegalovirus exposure and HLA in healthy donors. General observations from the study: A link between a missense DCLRE1C variant and TCR beta V- and J-gene trimming emerged from a later analysis. A few CMV-associated chains were confirmed in vitro to be specific for CMV antigens.

In regard to this clone: The antigen remains unidentified.

The PCR had 60 Vbeta and 13 Jbeta primers. Produced via immunoSEQ multiplex PCR; TCRdb's table is partial and in-frame only. The sample holds about 150,000 clones, about three quarters seen once. The sequenced sample was PBMCs. The source is a middle-aged woman in good health and CMV-seronegative.

As DNA, the CDR3 is TGTGCCAGCAAGCTTGCGGGGATAGATCCCGGGGAGCTGTTTTTT. Translating it yields CASKLAGIDPGELFF. The J gene is TRBJ2-2, the V gene TRBV7-2; D may be TRBD2 (6 bases). Trimming stripped 7 bases from V and 6 bases from J, with 18 bases between. The germline V gene encodes CDR1 SGHTA and CDR2 FQGNSA. The CDR3 totals 15 residues.